This is a list of T cell receptor beta chains from one sample in a study of blood T cells in healthy people across ages. TCRdb passed the 5' RACE reads through MiXCR, listing each CDR3 protein once. This sample carries about 930,000 distinct CDR3 sequences, around 29% of them seen once, and the ten largest clones take 10%. This sample was also put to use in a study of T cells of mothers and their children.

Sequenced: blood. These TCRs come from a middle-aged woman in good health. The CDR3 runs from the conserved cysteine through the conserved F or W. A D gene is named only where the DNA matches it firmly. Not every row has a clone size; where given, it reads once, few, many or a size class.

once	TRBD1	TRBV6-5	TRBJ2-1	TGTGCCAGCAGCTCCGGACAGGGGCCAGAGACCCAGTTCTTC	CASSSGQGPETQFF
.	TRBD1	TRBV6-4	TRBJ2-3	TGTGCCACGGGACAGGGACATGTCGATACGCAGTATTTT	CATGQGHVDTQYF
many	.	TRBV12-3/TRBV12-4	TRBJ1-2	TGTGCCAGCAGTTTCGGGCTCCCAGCTAACTATGGCTACACCTTC	CASSFGLPANYGYTF
few	.	TRBV6-5	TRBJ1-4	TGTGCCAGCAGTCCGACGCAGGCCGGTGAAAAACTGTTTTTT	CASSPTQAGEKLFF
.	.	TRBV3-1	TRBJ1-2	TGTGCCAGCAGCCAAGATAAATGGGACTACTATGGCTACACCTTC	CASSQDKWDYYGYTF
few	.	TRBV20-1	TRBJ1-6	TGCAGTGCTAGAGTGGGAGGAAGGGGCGATTATAATTCACCCCTCCACTTT	CSARVGGRGDYNSPLHF
.	.	TRBV5-1	TRBJ1-1	TGCGCCAGCAGCTTGGATGCGGCCAGGGCCTACACTGAAGCTTTCTTT	CASSLDAARAYTEAFF
few	.	TRBV10-3	TRBJ1-1	TGTGCCATCAGAGGGGTGTTTGGGACTGAAGCTTTCTTT	CAIRGVFGTEAFF
.	.	TRBV19	TRBJ2-5	TGTGCCAGTAGTATGGGGGGGGGCCCATCCTACAATGAGCAGTACTTC	CASSMGGGPSYNEQYF
.	.	TRBV7-2	TRBJ1-1	TGTGCCGGCGGAAAGAGCCGGGGCACTGAAGCTTTCTTT	CAGGKSRGTEAFF
few	TRBD1	TRBV6-5	TRBJ2-7	TGTGCCAGCAGTTATGGTCCAGGGGGCAGGGAGTACTTC	CASSYGPGGREYF
few	.	TRBV15	TRBJ1-3	TGTGCCACCTCTAGCCCCCACGGAAACACCATATATTTT	CATSSPHGNTIYF
few	.	TRBV3-1	TRBJ1-2	TGTGCCAGCAGCCAACCACCGGCCCGGAATGGTACCTATGGCTACACCTTC	CASSQPPARNGTYGYTF
.	TRBD2	TRBV7-3	TRBJ2-7	TGTGCCAGCAGCCCGGGACTAGGGTACGAGCAGCACTTC	CASSPGLGYEQHF
many	.	TRBV28	TRBJ2-5	TGTGCCAGCAGTTCAGGGGACCAAGAGACCCAGTACTTC	CASSSGDQETQYF
.	.	TRBV7-3	TRBJ1-3	TGTGCCAGCAGCTTAACGGGAGACTCCGGAAACACCATATATTTT	CASSLTGDSGNTIYF
.	.	TRBV6-2/TRBV6-3	TRBJ1-1	TGTGCCAGCAGGTACCCGGGACAGAACACTGAAGCTTTCTTT	CASRYPGQNTEAFF
few	.	TRBV7-8	TRBJ2-7	TGTGCCAGCAGACCGACAGAGTACGAGCAGTACTTC	CASRPTEYEQYF
many	.	TRBV28	TRBJ1-1	TGTGCCAGCAGTTGGACAGTTTACACTGAAGCTTTCTTT	CASSWTVYTEAFF
few	.	TRBV19	TRBJ2-1	TGTGCCAGTAGTACCGCGGGACCACTCCTTTCCTCCTACAGTGAGCAGTTCTTC	CASSTAGPLLSSYSEQFF
.	TRBD2	TRBV7-8	TRBJ2-3	TGTGCCAGCAGCTTAGCTAGCGGGGGGGTAGTAGATACGCAGTATTTT	CASSLASGGVVDTQYF
many	.	TRBV4-3	TRBJ2-1	TGCGCCAGCAGCCGGGGTCTCCGCTCCTACAATGAGCAGTTCTTC	CASSRGLRSYNEQFF
few	TRBD1	TRBV28	TRBJ1-5	TGTGCCAGCAGAAAACAGGGGAACAATCAGCCCCAGCATTTT	CASRKQGNNQPQHF
.	TRBD1	TRBV10-3	TRBJ2-3	TGTACCATCAGTGCCGGGACAGGGACAGATACGCAGTATTTT	CTISAGTGTDTQYF
many	.	TRBV11-3	TRBJ2-5	TGTGCCAGCAGCTTAGGGGATTCAGAGACCCAGTACTTC	CASSLGDSETQYF
.	TRBD2	TRBV15	TRBJ2-7	TGTGCCACCAGCAGGTCACCGGGACGAGCGGGGAGCTCCTACGAGCAGTACTTC	CATSRSPGRAGSSYEQYF
.	TRBD1	TRBV11-2	TRBJ2-2	TGTGCCACCCTCGGGACAGCAAACACCGGGGAGCGGTTTTTT	CATLGTANTGERFF
.	TRBD2	TRBV11-2	TRBJ2-5	TGTGCCAGCAGCTTCATAGCGGGGGGGAACCGAGAGGCCCAGTACTTC	CASSFIAGGNREAQYF
many	.	TRBV7-9	TRBJ2-7	TGTGCCAGCAGCAGAGACACACCAGGGGAGCAGTACTTC	CASSRDTPGEQYF
.	.	TRBV7-2	TRBJ2-7	TGTGCCAGCAGCTTAAGTCAGTCGATGGGCGAGCAGTACTTC	CASSLSQSMGEQYF
.	.	TRBV20-1	TRBJ1-5	TGCAGTGCTAGAGTATGGCAGATTAATCAGCCCCAGCATTTT	CSARVWQINQPQHF
few	.	TRBV27	TRBJ2-1	TGTGCCAGCAGTATCCACGGGGGCGACCCTCCCTACAATGAGCAGTTCTTC	CASSIHGGDPPYNEQFF
.	.	TRBV2	TRBJ1-5	TGTGCCAGCAGTCCTACGGGACTCGGGGAGGGACAGCCCCAGCATTTT	CASSPTGLGEGQPQHF
.	TRBD2	TRBV7-2	TRBJ2-5	TGTGCCAGCAGCAGCTTAGCGGGGGGGCCGGAAGAGACCCAGTACTTC	CASSSLAGGPEETQYF
.	.	TRBV15	TRBJ1-4	TGTGCCACCAGCAGAAGGGGATCGACAGGAACGAATGAAAAACTGTTTTTT	CATSRRGSTGTNEKLFF
.	.	TRBV5-5	TRBJ1-1	TGTGCCAGCAGCATTAAAGTTCTTCTCGAAGCTTTCTTT	CASSIKVLLEAFF
.	TRBD1	TRBV7-2	TRBJ1-2	TGTGCCAGCAGCTTAGGAGGGACAGGGTCCCACTATGGCTACACCTTC	CASSLGGTGSHYGYTF
many	.	TRBV5-1	TRBJ1-4	TGCGCCAGCAGCTTCACGAATGAAAAACTGTTTTTT	CASSFTNEKLFF
few	TRBD2	TRBV5-1	TRBJ2-1	TGCGCCAGCAGCGTGGGCCCAGCGGGGGGGCTAGGTAACAATGAGCAGTTCTTC	CASSVGPAGGLGNNEQFF
.	.	TRBV28	TRBJ2-7	TGTGCCAGCAGTTTATTCCGGCGGGACGAGCAGTACTTC	CASSLFRRDEQYF
many	TRBD2	TRBV20-1	TRBJ2-3	TGCAGTGCTAGAGATGCGACTAGCGGGGCAGATACGCAGTATTTT	CSARDATSGADTQYF
few	.	TRBV29-1	TRBJ2-7	TGCAACGTTGGGGACAAATACGAGCAGTACTTC	CNVGDKYEQYF
few	TRBD2	TRBV7-9	TRBJ2-5	TGTGCCAGCAGCTTAGCGACTGGGAGGGAAGAGACCCAGTACTTC	CASSLATGREETQYF
many	TRBD1	TRBV29-1	TRBJ2-7	TGCAGCGTTGGGGGACAGGGGCGCTCCTACGAGCAGTACTTC	CSVGGQGRSYEQYF
many	TRBD2	TRBV29-1	TRBJ2-7	TGCAGCGTTGAAGGGAAGGCTAGCGGGGTGGGCGAGCAGTACTTC	CSVEGKASGVGEQYF
many	.	TRBV9	TRBJ1-5	TGTGCCAGCAGCGCCCCTAAGTGGATAAATCAGCCCCAGCATTTT	CASSAPKWINQPQHF
.	.	TRBV4-1	TRBJ1-1	TGCGCCAGCAGCCAAGGGGTTCAGGGTAAAGCTTTCTTT	CASSQGVQGKAFF
.	.	TRBV2	TRBJ1-5	TGTGCCAGCAGTGAAGTCCCCGGAGGGGTGGTTCAGCCCCAGCATTTT	CASSEVPGGVVQPQHF
.	TRBD1	TRBV12-3/TRBV12-4	TRBJ2-5	TGTGCCAGCGCCGGGACAGGGTTTGCAGAGACCCAGTACTTC	CASAGTGFAETQYF
.	.	TRBV12-3/TRBV12-4	TRBJ1-2	TGTGCCAGCAATGGTTTAGGGAACTATGGCTACACCTTC	CASNGLGNYGYTF
.	.	TRBV28	TRBJ1-2	TGTGCCAGCAGTTCTACGGTAATCAACTATGGCTACACCTTC	CASSSTVINYGYTF
few	.	TRBV28	TRBJ1-2	TGTGCCAGCAGTTCCCCTCGCGGACGGGGAGGCCGCGCTCCTCATCATGGCTACACCTTC	CASSSPRGRGGRAPHHGYTF
few	.	TRBV20-1	TRBJ2-7	TGCAGTGCAAGAACTACCGGGACACCCTACGAGCAGTACTTC	CSARTTGTPYEQYF